This record concerns one TCR beta chain sequence. Its target is not known. The sample originates from a study of monozygotic twins with inflammatory bowel disease. TCRdb derives one entry per CDR3 protein from the 5' RACE reads, leaving out DNA. The sample table sets out approximately 400,000 distinct CDR3 sequences. Findings of the study overall: Results did not support any single strong IBD-associated signal or clonotype. Concordant and discordant twins showed no difference in repertoire similarity, possibly from limited power. By inverse Simpson index, TCRbeta diversity was lower in IBD patients than in healthy co-twins.

CDR3 length: 13 amino acids. Germline CDR1 reads MDHEN; CDR2 reads SYDVKM. Specimen: blood. The receptor comes from a human donor with ulcerative colitis or Crohn's disease, or a healthy co-twin of an affected twin (not recorded which). The rearrangement joins TRBV28 to TRBJ2-5; TCRdb picks TRBD1, but there is no DNA to check that call. CDR3: CASSFGGLETQYF.